This TCR beta chain was recorded in a study of T cell repertoires in cytomegalovirus infection. There are 16 residues in the CDR3. Germline CDR1 is SGHTA and CDR2 is FQGTGA. Deletions cut 2 bases from V and 4 bases from J, with 12 bases between. The sample holds many counts of this clonotype. TCRdb independently ran MiXCR on the reads; one entry per CDR3 protein. The table lists 350,000 to 550,000 distinct CDR3 sequences, about 33% of them singletons. The TCR originated in a human donor in good health (CMV status not recorded). Some clones in this sample may be carry-over from other donors' samples. The specimen sequenced was PBMCs. The chain joins TRBV7-3 to TRBJ2-6; D uncertain. The CDR3 region has the DNA TGTGCCAGCAGCTTACCTGGGCCCGGGGGGGCCAACGTCCTGACTTTC. It encodes CASSLPGPGGANVLTF.